The 25 T cell receptor beta chains below all came from one sample that was sequenced in a study of cytomegalovirus exposure and HLA in healthy donors. 60 Vbeta and 13 Jbeta primers were used in PCR. Profiled with immunoSEQ multiplex PCR; TCRdb holds only in-frame clones, not every one. The table has approximately 140,000 clones, around 82% seen once. Sequencing was performed on PBMCs. These receptors all stem from a boy aged 10-17 years in good health and CMV-seronegative.

V usage is TRBV5-6 and J usage is TRBJ2-7, with a tentative D call TRBD2 (5 bases). Germline lookup yields CDR1 SGHDT and CDR2 YYEEEE. This CDR3 is built from 15 residues. The V end was cut by 4 bases, the J end by 3 bases, with 17 bases between. CDR3 protein: CASSVYPEAGYEQYF. In nucleotides, the CDR3 is TGTGCCAGCAGCGTTTACCCAGAGGCGGGCTACGAGCAGTACTTC.

This chain links TRBV30 with TRBJ2-2; 8 bases match TRBD2. The CDR3 is 14 residues long. CDR1 is GTSNPN and CDR2 is SVGIG in the germline V gene (reference sequence). J lost 6 bases, V lost 4 bases, and 7 bases had no gene match. The CDR3 DNA is TGTGCCTGGACCACCGGGACTAGTGCCGGGGAGCTGTTTTTT. Encoded protein: CAWTTGTSAGELFF.

This chain links TRBV6-4 with TRBJ1-3; 11 nucleotides line up with TRBD1. Trimming removed 2 bases from V and 4 bases from J; junction bases left unmatched: 7. Germline CDR1 reads MRHNA; CDR2 reads SNTAGT. This CDR3 region has 17 residues. In DNA, the CDR3 is TGTGCCAGCAGTGACCCCGGACAGGGGGCGACAGGAAACACCATATATTTT. Amino acid sequence: CASSDPGQGATGNTIYF.

Only a few counts were recorded for this clone. The chain has TRBV5-4 and TRBJ2-7; 9 bases line up with TRBD1. There are 14 residues in the CDR3. J gave up 7 bases and V 3 bases, and 8 bases lay outside the gene matches. Per germline, CDR1 SGHNT and CDR2 YYREEE (reference sequence). CDR3 in amino acids: CASSSGQGPSEQYF. CDR3 DNA sequence: TGTGCCAGCAGCTCGGGACAGGGCCCTTCTGAGCAGTACTTC.

The V and J genes are TRBV6-6 and TRBJ2-3; 8 bases line up with TRBD2. Germline lookup yields CDR1 MNHNY and CDR2 SVGAGI (reference sequence). The CDR3 runs 15 residues. Losses at the gene ends were 5 bases for V and 4 bases for J; bases not matched to a gene: 8. For the CDR3, the DNA is TGTGCCAGCAGTCAAATAGCGGGAAAGTCAGATACGCAGTATTTT. It codes for CASSQIAGKSDTQYF.

CDR3 region: CASSQIRQQYNSPLHF. The CDR3 region has the DNA TGCGCCAGCAGCCAGATAAGACAGCAGTATAATTCACCCCTCCACTTT. The V and J genes are TRBV4-3 and TRBJ1-6, with D perhaps matching TRBD1 (5 bases). V dropped 3 bases and J dropped 4 bases, with 13 bases sitting between them. The CDR3 is 16 amino acids. Looked up from germline, CDR1 is LGHNA and CDR2 is YSLEER.

V usage is TRBV5-6 and J usage is TRBJ2-1; D possibly corresponds to TRBD2 (5 bases). This CDR3 is built from 14 residues. The ends were cut back, 4 bases at V and 8 bases at J, with 16 bases in the middle. Per germline, CDR1 SGHDT and CDR2 YYEEEE. CDR3 loop: CASSRLLEGDEQFF. For the CDR3, the DNA is TGTGCCAGCAGCCGTCTTCTAGAGGGCGATGAGCAGTTCTTC.

V and J are TRBV29-1 and TRBJ1-2, with 8 bases aligning to TRBD1. With 5 bases clipped from V and 2 bases from J, the junction kept 16 bases outside the gene matches. Germline CDR1 is SQVTM and CDR2 is ANQGSEA. This CDR3 is built from 17 residues. The CDR3 DNA reads as TGCAGCGTTCCTTCACGAGACAGGGGAAGAGTAAACTATGGCTACACCTTC. Encoded protein: CSVPSRDRGRVNYGYTF.

The rearrangement links TRBV7-6 to TRBJ1-4; D not resolved. Trimming removed 2 bases at V and 10 bases at J, with 14 bases between. The CDR3 spans 14 residues. The germline V gene encodes CDR1 SGHVS and CDR2 FNYEAQ. The CDR3 region has the DNA TGTGCCAGCAGCTTAACGGAGGGCAACGGAAAACTGTTTTTT. Translation gives CASSLTEGNGKLFF.

This clone turned up a few times. This chain joins TRBV5-1 and TRBJ2-7; perhaps TRBD2 as D (6 bases). Germline V gives CDR1 SGHRS, CDR2 YFSETQ. The CDR3 runs 14 residues. The V and J ends lost 0 bases and 2 bases respectively, with 9 bases between them. This CDR3 is CASSLGGDTYEQYF. DNA of the CDR3: TGCGCCAGCAGCTTGGGGGGGGATACCTACGAGCAGTACTTC. Combining the CDR3 with reference TRBV5-1 and TRBJ2-7 gives the whole variable domain KAGVTQTPRYLIKTRGQQVTLSCSPISGHRSVSWYQQTPGQGLQFLFEYFSETQRNKGNFPGRFSGRQFSNSRSEMNVSTLELGDSALYLCASSLGGDTYEQYFGPGTRLTVT.

V and J are TRBV4-2 and TRBJ2-3, with 11 bases that match TRBD2. CDR1 LGHNA and CDR2 YNFKEQ come from the germline V gene. After removal of 1 base from V and 2 bases from J, the junction contained 5 bases not matched to a gene. The length of the CDR3 is 17 residues. DNA for the CDR3: TGTGCCAGCAGCCAAGTCCTAGCGGGGGGATCCACAGATACGCAGTATTTT. Its protein is CASSQVLAGGSTDTQYF.

This chain connects TRBV30 to TRBJ1-2; weak D call: TRBD1 (6 bases). The V end was cut by 5 bases, the J end by 4 bases, with 14 bases between. Germline CDR1 GTSNPN, CDR2 SVGIG (reference sequence). The CDR3 extends over 13 amino acids. The CDR3 nucleotides read TGTGCCTGGGCTGCGGGGGGCATCTATGGCTACACCTTC. It specifies CAWAAGGIYGYTF.

About this clone: This specimen includes other DNA sequences encoding the same CDR3. V gene TRBV9 combines with J gene TRBJ1-1; the D gene is possibly TRBD1 (6 bases). V lost 4 bases, J lost 0 bases, and 13 bases lay in between. This CDR3 contains 15 residues. Per the germline V gene, CDR1 is SGDLS and CDR2 is YYNGEE. CDR3 nucleotides: TGTGCCAGCAGCCCCCACAGGGTTATGAACACTGAAGCTTTCTTT. Its protein product is CASSPHRVMNTEAFF.

The chain couples TRBV14 to TRBJ2-2, with a possible D match to TRBD1 (5 bases). Trimming removed 6 bases at V and 5 bases at J, with 10 bases between. This CDR3 region has 13 residues. Germline assignment: CDR1 SGHDN and CDR2 FVKESK. The CDR3 protein is CASRLQATGELFF. For the CDR3, the DNA is TGTGCCAGCAGATTACAGGCTACCGGGGAGCTGTTTTTT.

CDR3 amino acids: CASSQLQGMNTEAFF. The CDR3 DNA is TGTGCCAGCAGCCAACTACAGGGTATGAACACTGAAGCTTTCTTT. The chain uses TRBV4-2 and TRBJ1-1; possibly TRBD1 for D (6 bases). The germline gives CDR1 LGHNA, CDR2 YNFKEQ. This CDR3 has 15 amino acids. Between the trimmed V and J ends, which lost 2 bases and 0 bases, there was a span of 10 bases.

The chain combines TRBV6-5 with TRBJ2-3, with a weak D call TRBD2 (6 bases). CDR3 length: 14 amino acids. Germline V gene data show CDR1 as MNHEY and CDR2 as SVGAGI. Trimming pared 5 bases from V and 2 bases from J, leaving 11 bases between. CDR3 sequence reads: CASSGTVLTDTQYF. The DNA of the CDR3 is TGTGCCAGCAGTGGGACTGTACTCACAGATACGCAGTATTTT.

V and J are TRBV6-6 and TRBJ2-3, with 7 positions matching TRBD1. CDR3 size: 15 residues. The V and J ends lost 5 bases and 0 bases, in that order; junction bases with no gene match: 5. Germline CDR1 and CDR2: MNHNY and SVGAGI (reference sequence). CDR3 loop: CASSITGASTDTQYF. The CDR3, as DNA: TGTGCCAGCAGTATCACAGGGGCTAGCACAGATACGCAGTATTTT.

The J gene is TRBJ2-2, the V gene TRBV11-2, with D unresolved. Trimming took off 3 bases at V and 0 bases at J, with 11 bases between the two ends. Per germline, CDR1 SGHAT and CDR2 FQNNGV. The CDR3 spans 16 residues. The CDR3 protein is CASSFLAGTNTGELFF. CDR3 in DNA: TGTGCCAGCAGCTTCCTTGCAGGAACGAACACCGGGGAGCTGTTTTTT.

V gene TRBV11-2 combines with J gene TRBJ2-7, with 7 bases lining up with TRBD2. V was pared by 6 bases and J by 1 base, with 15 bases of the junction left unmatched. Looked up from germline, CDR1 is SGHAT and CDR2 is FQNNGV. This CDR3 spans 17 amino acids. CDR3 amino acids: CASSPASGHKFSYEQYF. Here the CDR3 DNA reads TGTGCCAGCAGTCCAGCTAGCGGCCATAAATTTTCCTACGAGCAGTACTTC.

Here the CDR3 reads CASSQRQSSHEQYF. The CDR3 nucleotides are TGTGCCAGCAGCCAGAGACAGTCTTCCCACGAGCAGTACTTC. The J gene is TRBJ2-7, the V gene TRBV14; TRBD1 is a possible D gene (5 bases). This CDR3 is 14 amino acids long. CDR1 is SGHDN, CDR2 FVKESK, per germline. V was shortened by 3 bases and J by 5 bases, with 14 bases between the two germline ends. The full variable domain, with the rest looked up from reference TRBV14 and TRBJ2-7, is EAGVTQFPSHSVIEKGQTVTLRCDPISGHDNLYWYRRVMGKEIKFLLHFVKESKQDESGMPNNRFLAERTGGTYSTLKVQPAELEDSGVYFCASSQRQSSHEQYFGPGTRLTVT.

This chain's CDR3 is CASSHGGTYEQYF. The CDR3 DNA is TGTGCCAGCAGCCACGGCGGGACCTACGAGCAGTACTTC. The chain combines TRBV4-2 with TRBJ2-7, with D possibly TRBD2 on 6 matching bases. The CDR3 length is 13 residues. V shed 3 bases and J shed 2 bases, with 8 bases lying between them. CDR1 and CDR2 from the germline V gene are LGHNA and YNFKEQ.

CDR3 bases: TGTGCCAGCACCAATGGACAGGGAAAAGAGGTCTACGAGCAGTACTTC. Encoded protein: CASTNGQGKEVYEQYF. The rearrangement uses TRBV21-1 and TRBJ2-7; the DNA was not compared with TRBD1, the D call given in the table. TRBV21-1 is flagged as a pseudogene. The CDR3 runs to 16 residues.

The chain combines TRBV27 with TRBJ2-1; tentative D call: TRBD2 (6 bases). Trimming took 2 bases from V and 6 from J, leaving 8 bases between them. CDR3 size: 13 residues. Germline V CDR1 and CDR2: MNHEY, SMNVEV (reference sequence). The CDR3 loop is CASSLVGGNEQFF. The CDR3 DNA follows: TGTGCCAGCAGTTTAGTGGGGGGCAATGAGCAGTTCTTC.

This clone occurred once. The chain employs TRBV7-9 and TRBJ1-4; perhaps TRBD1 as D (5 bases). The CDR3 runs to 16 residues. The V gene's germline CDR1 is SEHNR and CDR2 FQNEAQ (reference sequence). Trimming removed 0 bases at V and 8 bases at J, with 16 bases between. The CDR3: CASSLARTPLSEKLFF. In DNA form, the CDR3 reads TGTGCCAGCAGCTTAGCAAGGACACCCCTCTCGGAAAAACTGTTTTTT.

The gene calls are TRBV5-1 and TRBJ2-1, with 7 bases aligning to TRBD1. This CDR3 region has 14 residues. Trimming took 0 bases from V and 8 from J; bases not matched to a gene: 5. The germline CDR1 and CDR2 sequences are SGHRS and YFSETQ. Here the CDR3 reads CASSLGQGLDEQFF. The CDR3 coding sequence is TGCGCCAGCAGCTTGGGACAGGGTTTGGATGAGCAGTTCTTC.